The clone carrying this T cell receptor (beta chain) has only one observation. Antigen unknown. This sample is drawn from a study of somatic mutations in cytotoxic T cells in rheumatoid arthritis. Study-wide points: Greater age accompanied higher CD8+ clonality in rheumatoid arthritis patients, a pattern that was absent in healthy controls. Nothing was done to adjust for multiple comparisons when TRBV07 showed up slightly less in rheumatoid arthritis patients. CD8+ T-cell clonality showed no significant difference between rheumatoid arthritis patients and age-matched healthy controls.

TCRdb's copy holds only in-frame clones and misses some; the assay was immunoSEQ multiplex PCR. In the table there are roughly 3,900 clones, around 93% of which are singletons. Trimming shortened V by 4 bases and J by 5 bases, and 21 bases separated the two germline ends. The CDR3 is 17 amino acids. Germline values: CDR1 SGHNT, CDR2 YENEEA. Sequencing was carried out using CD8+ T cells sorted from blood. This receptor was taken from a woman in her fifties or sixties with rheumatoid arthritis. This chain joins TRBV11-3 and TRBJ2-1; D may be TRBD2 (5 bases). DNA for the CDR3: TGTGCCAGCAGCTACCCCGACTATTCGCGGAGAGACAATGAGCAGTTCTTC. Its translation: CASSYPDYSRRDNEQFF.